The sequence of this T cell receptor beta chain was determined in a study of blood T cells in healthy people across ages. The germline V gene has CDR1 DFQATT and CDR2 SNEGSKA (reference sequence). This CDR3 is built from 14 residues. V was shortened by 1 base and J by 10 bases, with 14 bases between the two germline ends. A few counts support this clonotype. A sample-barcoded 5' primer and a J-beta primer mix were used in a second PCR of about 7 to 12 cycles. Each CDR3 protein is one row after TCRdb ran MiXCR on the 5' RACE reads. The repertoire consists of about 1.1 million distinct CDR3 sequences, with roughly two fifths occurring once and the leading ten covering around 13%.

The receptor's source is a man younger than 30 in good health. The chain employs TRBV20-1 and TRBJ1-6; D is perhaps TRBD1 (5 bases). Material: blood. The CDR3 is CSARGQRVRSPLHF. CDR3 bases: TGCAGTGCTAGAGGACAGCGGGTGAGGTCACCCCTCCACTTT.